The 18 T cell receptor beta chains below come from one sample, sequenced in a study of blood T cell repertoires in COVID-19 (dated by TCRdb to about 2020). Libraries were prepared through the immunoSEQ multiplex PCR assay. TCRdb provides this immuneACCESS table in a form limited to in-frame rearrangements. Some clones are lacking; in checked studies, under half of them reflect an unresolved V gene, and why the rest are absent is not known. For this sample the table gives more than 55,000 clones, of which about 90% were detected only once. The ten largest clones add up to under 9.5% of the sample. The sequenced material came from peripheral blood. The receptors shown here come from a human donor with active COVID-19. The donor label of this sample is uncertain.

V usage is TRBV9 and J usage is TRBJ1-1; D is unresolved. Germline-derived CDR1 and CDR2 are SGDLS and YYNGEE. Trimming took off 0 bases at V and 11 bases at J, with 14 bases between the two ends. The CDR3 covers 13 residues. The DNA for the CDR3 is TGTGCCAGCAGCGTAGGGGAGAGGGCGAATGCTTTCTTT. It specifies CASSVGERANAFF.

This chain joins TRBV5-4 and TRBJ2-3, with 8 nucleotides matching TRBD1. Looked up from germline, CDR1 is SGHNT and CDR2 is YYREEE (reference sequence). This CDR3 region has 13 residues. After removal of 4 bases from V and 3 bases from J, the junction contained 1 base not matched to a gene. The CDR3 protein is CASSRQGTDTQYF. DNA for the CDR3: TGTGCCAGCAGCCGACAGGGGACAGATACGCAGTATTTT.

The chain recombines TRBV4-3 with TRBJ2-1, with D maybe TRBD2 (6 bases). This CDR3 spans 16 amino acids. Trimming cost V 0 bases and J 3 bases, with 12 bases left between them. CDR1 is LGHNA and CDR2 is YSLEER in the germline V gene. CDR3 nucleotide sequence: TGCGCCAGCAGCCAAGATAGAAGCGGGTTCTACAATGAGCAGTTCTTC. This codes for CASSQDRSGFYNEQFF.

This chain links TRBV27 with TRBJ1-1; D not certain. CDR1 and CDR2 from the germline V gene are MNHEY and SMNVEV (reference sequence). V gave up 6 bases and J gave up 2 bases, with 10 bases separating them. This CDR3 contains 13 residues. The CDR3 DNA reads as TGTGCCAGCAGGGTTGGGAGTAACACTGAAGCTTTCTTT. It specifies CASRVGSNTEAFF.

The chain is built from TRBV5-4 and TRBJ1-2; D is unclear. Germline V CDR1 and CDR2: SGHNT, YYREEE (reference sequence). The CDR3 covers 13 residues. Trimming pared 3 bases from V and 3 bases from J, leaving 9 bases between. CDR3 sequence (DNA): TGTGCCAGCAGCTCCGAGGCATACTATGGCTACACCTTC. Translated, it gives CASSSEAYYGYTF.

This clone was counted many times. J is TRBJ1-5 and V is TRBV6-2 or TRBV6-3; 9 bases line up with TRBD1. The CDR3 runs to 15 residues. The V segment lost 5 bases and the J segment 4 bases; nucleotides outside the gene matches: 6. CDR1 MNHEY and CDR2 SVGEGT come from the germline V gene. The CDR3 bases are TGTGCCAGCAGTCCCATTGGGACAGGGAATCAGCCCCAGCATTTT. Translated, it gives CASSPIGTGNQPQHF.

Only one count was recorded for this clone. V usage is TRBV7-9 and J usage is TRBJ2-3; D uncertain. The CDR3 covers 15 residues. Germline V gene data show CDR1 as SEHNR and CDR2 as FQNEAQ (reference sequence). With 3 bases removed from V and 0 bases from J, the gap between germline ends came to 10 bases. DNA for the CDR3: TGTGCCAGCAGCTTGTCCGGGTCTAGCACAGATACGCAGTATTTT. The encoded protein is CASSLSGSSTDTQYF.

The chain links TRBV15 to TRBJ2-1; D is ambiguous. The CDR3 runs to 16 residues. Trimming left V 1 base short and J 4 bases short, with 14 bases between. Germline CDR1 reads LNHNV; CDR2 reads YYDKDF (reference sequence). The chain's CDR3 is CATSRALMGRYNEQFF. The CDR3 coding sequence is TGTGCCACCAGCAGAGCGTTGATGGGCAGATACAATGAGCAGTTCTTC.

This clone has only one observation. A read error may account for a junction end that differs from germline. CDR3 in DNA: TGTGCCAGCAGTTACTCTACCCGCGGACTAGCGGAATTC. It is translated as CASSYSTRGLAEF. The rearrangement uses TRBV6-2 or TRBV6-3 and TRBJ2-7; 10 nucleotides agree with TRBD2. Germline V gives CDR1 MNHEY, CDR2 SVGEGT. The CDR3 has 13 residues.

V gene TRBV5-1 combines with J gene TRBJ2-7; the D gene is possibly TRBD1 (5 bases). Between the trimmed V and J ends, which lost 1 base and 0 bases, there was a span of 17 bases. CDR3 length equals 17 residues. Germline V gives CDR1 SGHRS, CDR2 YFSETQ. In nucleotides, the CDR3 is TGCGCCAGCAGCTTGCCTAATGGGGCCTCAAGCTCCTACGAGCAGTACTTC. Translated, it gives CASSLPNGASSSYEQYF. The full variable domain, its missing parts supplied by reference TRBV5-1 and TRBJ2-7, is KAGVTQTPRYLIKTRGQQVTLSCSPISGHRSVSWYQQTPGQGLQFLFEYFSETQRNKGNFPGRFSGRQFSNSRSEMNVSTLELGDSALYLCASSLPNGASSSYEQYFGPGTRLTVT.

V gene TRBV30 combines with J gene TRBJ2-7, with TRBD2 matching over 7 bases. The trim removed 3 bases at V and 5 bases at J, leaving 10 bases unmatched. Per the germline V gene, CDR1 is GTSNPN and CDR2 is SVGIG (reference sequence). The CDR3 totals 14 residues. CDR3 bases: TGTGCCTGGAGACCCCAGCGGGGTGAGGACGAGCAGTACTTC. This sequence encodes CAWRPQRGEDEQYF.

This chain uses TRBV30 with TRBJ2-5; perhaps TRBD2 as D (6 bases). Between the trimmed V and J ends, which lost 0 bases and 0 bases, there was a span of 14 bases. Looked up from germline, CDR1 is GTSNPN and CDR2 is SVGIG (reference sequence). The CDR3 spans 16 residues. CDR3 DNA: TGTGCCTGGAGTGTTTTATGGGGAGGAAACCAAGAGACCCAGTACTTC. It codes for CAWSVLWGGNQETQYF.

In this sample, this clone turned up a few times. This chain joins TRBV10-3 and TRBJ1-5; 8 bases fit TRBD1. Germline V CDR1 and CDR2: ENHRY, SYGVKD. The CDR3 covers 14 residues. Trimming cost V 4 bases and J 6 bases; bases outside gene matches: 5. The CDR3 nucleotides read TGTGCCATCAGTGCTCAGGGGGCGGTTCAGCCCCAGCATTTT. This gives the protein CAISAQGAVQPQHF.

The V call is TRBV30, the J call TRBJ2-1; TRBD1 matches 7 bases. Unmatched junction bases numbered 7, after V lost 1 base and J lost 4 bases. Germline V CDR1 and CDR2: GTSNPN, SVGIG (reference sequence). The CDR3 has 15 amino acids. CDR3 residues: CAWSGRDSRYNEQFF. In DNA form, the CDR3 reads TGTGCCTGGAGTGGTAGGGACAGCCGATACAATGAGCAGTTCTTC.

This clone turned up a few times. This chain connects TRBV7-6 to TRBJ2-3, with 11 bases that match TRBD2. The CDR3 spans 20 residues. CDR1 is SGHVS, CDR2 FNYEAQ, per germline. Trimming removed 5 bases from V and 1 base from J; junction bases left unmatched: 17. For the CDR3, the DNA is TGTGCCAGCAGCCCGAACACCAGACTAGCGGGGTTAAGAGGCACAGATACGCAGTATTTT. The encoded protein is CASSPNTRLAGLRGTDTQYF.

CDR3 protein: CASSYSSGFYGYTF. CDR3 DNA: TGTGCCAGCAGTTACTCGTCGGGTTTCTATGGCTACACCTTC. The chain joins TRBV6-2 or TRBV6-3 to TRBJ1-2; no definite D call. There are 14 residues in the CDR3. Trimming shortened V by 0 bases and J by 4 bases, and 9 bases separated the two germline ends. Germline CDR1 is MNHEY and CDR2 is SVGEGT.

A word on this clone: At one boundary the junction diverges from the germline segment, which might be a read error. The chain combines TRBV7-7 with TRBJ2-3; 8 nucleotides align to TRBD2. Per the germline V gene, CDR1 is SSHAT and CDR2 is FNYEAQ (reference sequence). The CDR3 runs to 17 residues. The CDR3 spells CASSLGPGGAPTDTQYF. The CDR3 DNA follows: TGTGCTAGCAGCTTAGGGCCCGGGGGGGCTCCCACAGATACGCAGTATTTT. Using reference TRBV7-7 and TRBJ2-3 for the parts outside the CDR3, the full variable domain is GAGVSQSPRYKVTKRGQDVTLRCDPISSHATLYWYQQALGQGPEFLTYFNYEAQPDKSGLPSDRFSAERPEGSISTLTIQRTEQRDSAMYRCASSLGPGGAPTDTQYFGPGTRLTVL.

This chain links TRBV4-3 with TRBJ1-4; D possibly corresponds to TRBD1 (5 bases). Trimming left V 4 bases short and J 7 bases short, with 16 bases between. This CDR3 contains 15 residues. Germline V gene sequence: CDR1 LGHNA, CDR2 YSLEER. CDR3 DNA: TGCGCCAGCAGCCTAGATCCAGGGAGGGGTGAAAAACTGTTTTTT. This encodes CASSLDPGRGEKLFF.